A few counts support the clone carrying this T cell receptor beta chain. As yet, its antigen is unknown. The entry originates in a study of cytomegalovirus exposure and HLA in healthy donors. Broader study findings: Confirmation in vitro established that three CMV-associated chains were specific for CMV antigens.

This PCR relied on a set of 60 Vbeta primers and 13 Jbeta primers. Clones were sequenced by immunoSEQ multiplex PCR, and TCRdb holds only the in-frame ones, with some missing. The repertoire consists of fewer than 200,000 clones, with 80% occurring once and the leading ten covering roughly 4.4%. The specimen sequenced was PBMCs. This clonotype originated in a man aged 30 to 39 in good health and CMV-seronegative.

The CDR3 is CASSVNPGTGAEQYF. In DNA form, the CDR3 reads TGTGCCAGCAGCGTAAACCCCGGGACAGGGGCCGAGCAGTACTTC. The genes are TRBV9 and TRBJ2-7; TRBD1 agrees at 10 bases. The CDR3 loop spans 15 amino acids. The germline V gene encodes CDR1 SGDLS and CDR2 YYNGEE. After removal of 1 base from V and 6 bases from J, the junction contained 7 bases not matched to a gene.